Here is one T cell receptor beta chain with its context. This entry is derived from a study of blood T cell repertoires in COVID-19. Turning to the study itself: T cells, B-cell-depleted T cells, or PBMCs provided the cDNA or gDNA that served as material.

How the authors handled the data: From reference gene primer amplification, estimates of nucleated cell counts were derived. Some clones are missing from TCRdb's copy, which holds only in-frame ones; the method was immunoSEQ multiplex PCR. V, J and clone size are taken as reported in that table, and D and trimming were inferred from the DNA itself. The sample records approximately 130,000 clones, around 86% being singletons. The sequenced sample was peripheral blood. This clonotype was obtained from a woman in her 50s who had recovered from COVID-19.

In DNA, the CDR3 is TGTGCCAGCAGCCAAGTATTAGCGGCCGAGGGCGATACTGGAAACACCATATATTTT. Its protein is CASSQVLAAEGDTGNTIYF. The chain is built from TRBV3-1 (or the pseudogene TRBV3-2) and TRBJ1-3; the D is unclear. Trimming took off 1 base at V and 2 bases at J, with 21 bases between the two ends. There are 19 residues in the CDR3. The germline CDR1 and CDR2 sequences are LGHDT and YNNKEL (reference sequence).